This T cell receptor beta chain was sequenced during a study of CD8 T cells in ankylosing spondylitis. Study outcomes and limitations: Reactive arthritis synovial fluid and blood previously showed some of these motif variants. The authors reported significant enrichment of disease-linked clones in matched ankylosing spondylitis synovial fluid. Seemingly distinctive of ankylosing spondylitis blood was a TCR beta motif formed by eight highly homologous variants.

V lost 5 bases and J 0 bases, leaving 14 bases between the germline ends. CDR1 and CDR2 (germline): SEHNR, FQNEAQ (reference sequence). This CDR3 is built from 16 residues. This clonotype has ten or more counts. The antigen remains unidentified. The authors made TCR beta libraries by quantitative 5'-RACE with molecular barcodes. In TCRdb, the 5' RACE reads were re-called with MiXCR into one record per CDR3 protein. The sample lists approximately 500,000 distinct CDR3 sequences, about 12% occurring once. The sequence was collected from a male donor with ankylosing spondylitis. The rearrangement joins TRBV7-9 to TRBJ1-3; possible D gene TRBD1, 5 bases. The sequenced sample was blood, either unsorted or a sorted T cell fraction (not recorded which). CDR3: CASSPPGLSSGNTIYF. CDR3 nucleotides: TGTGCCAGCAGCCCCCCAGGGCTCTCCTCTGGAAACACCATATATTTT. The full variable domain, with the rest looked up from reference TRBV7-9 and TRBJ1-3, is DTGVSQNPRHKITKRGQNVTFRCDPISEHNRLYWYRQTLGQGPEFLTYFQNEAQLEKSRLLSDRFSAERPKGSFSTLEIQRTEQGDSAMYLCASSPPGLSSGNTIYFGEGSWLTVV.